The entry that follows covers one T cell receptor (beta chain) sequence. Its target is not known. The data stem from a study of OX40 agonist ivuxolimab in advanced cancers. Whole-study results and caveats: Partial responders at 0.1-3.0 mg/kg had among the lowest clonal expansion.

The data were produced by immunoSEQ multiplex PCR, yet TCRdb's version contains in-frame clones alone and is incomplete. Seen here are 65,000 to 85,000 clones, just under 95% observed once, and the top ten hold 0.6% to 0.7%. The CDR3 is 13 residues long. The germline V gene has CDR1 SGHTA and CDR2 FQGTGA. V lost 5 bases, J lost 7 bases, and 15 bases lay in between. The clonotype was recovered from an adult with an advanced solid tumor such as melanoma, head and neck, liver or kidney cancer. The V gene is TRBV7-3, the J gene TRBJ2-7, with D possibly matching TRBD2 (5 bases). This specimen was CD4+ or CD8+ T cells sorted from blood, taken in a trial of the OX40 agonist ivuxolimab. This CDR3 reads CASSPTIGGEQYF. As DNA, the CDR3 is TGTGCCAGCAGCCCAACAATTGGAGGAGAGCAGTACTTC.